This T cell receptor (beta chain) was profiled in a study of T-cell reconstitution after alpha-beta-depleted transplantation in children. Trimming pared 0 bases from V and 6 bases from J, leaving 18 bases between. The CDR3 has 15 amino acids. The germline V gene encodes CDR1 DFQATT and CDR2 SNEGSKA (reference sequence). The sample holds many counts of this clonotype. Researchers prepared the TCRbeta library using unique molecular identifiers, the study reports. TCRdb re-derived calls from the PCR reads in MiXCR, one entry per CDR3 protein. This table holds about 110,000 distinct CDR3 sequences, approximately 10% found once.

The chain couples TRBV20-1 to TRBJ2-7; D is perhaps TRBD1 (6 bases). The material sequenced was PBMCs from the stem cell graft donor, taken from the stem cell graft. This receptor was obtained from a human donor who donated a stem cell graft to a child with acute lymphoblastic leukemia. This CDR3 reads CSARDPGQGSAEQYF. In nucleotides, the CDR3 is TGCAGTGCTAGAGACCCTGGTCAGGGGTCGGCCGAGCAGTACTTC.